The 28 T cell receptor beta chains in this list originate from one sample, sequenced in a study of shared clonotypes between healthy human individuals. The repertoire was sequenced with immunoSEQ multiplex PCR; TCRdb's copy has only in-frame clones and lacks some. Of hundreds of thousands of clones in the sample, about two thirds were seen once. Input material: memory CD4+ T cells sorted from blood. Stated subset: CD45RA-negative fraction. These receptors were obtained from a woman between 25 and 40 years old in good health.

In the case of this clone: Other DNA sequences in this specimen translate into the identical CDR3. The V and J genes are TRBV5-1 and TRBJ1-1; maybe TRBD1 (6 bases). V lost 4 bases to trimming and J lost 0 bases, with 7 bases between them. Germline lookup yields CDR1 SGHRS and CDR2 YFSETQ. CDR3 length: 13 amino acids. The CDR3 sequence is CASSPGVNTEAFF. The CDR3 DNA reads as TGCGCCAGCAGCCCAGGGGTGAACACTGAAGCTTTCTTT. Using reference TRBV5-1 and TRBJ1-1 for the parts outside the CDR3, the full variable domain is KAGVTQTPRYLIKTRGQQVTLSCSPISGHRSVSWYQQTPGQGLQFLFEYFSETQRNKGNFPGRFSGRQFSNSRSEMNVSTLELGDSALYLCASSPGVNTEAFFGQGTRLTVV.

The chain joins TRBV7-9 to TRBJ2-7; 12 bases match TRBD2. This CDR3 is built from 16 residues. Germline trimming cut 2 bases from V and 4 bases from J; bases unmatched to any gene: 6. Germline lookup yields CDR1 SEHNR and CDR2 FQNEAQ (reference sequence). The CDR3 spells CASSLSSGRAFYEQYF. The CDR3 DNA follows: TGTGCCAGCAGCTTATCTAGCGGGAGGGCCTTTTACGAGCAGTACTTC.

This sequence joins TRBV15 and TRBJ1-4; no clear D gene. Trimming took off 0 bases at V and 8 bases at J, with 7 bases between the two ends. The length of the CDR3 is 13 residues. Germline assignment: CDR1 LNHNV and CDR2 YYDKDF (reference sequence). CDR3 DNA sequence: TGTGCCACCAGCAGAGATCGGGAGGAAAAACTGTTTTTT. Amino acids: CATSRDREEKLFF.

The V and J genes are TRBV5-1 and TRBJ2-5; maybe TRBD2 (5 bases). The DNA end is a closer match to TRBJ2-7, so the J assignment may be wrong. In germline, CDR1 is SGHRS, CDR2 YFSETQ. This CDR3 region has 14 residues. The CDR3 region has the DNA TGCGCCAGCAGCTGGACCGGGGATAATTACGAGCAGTACTTC. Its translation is CASSWTGDNYEQYF.

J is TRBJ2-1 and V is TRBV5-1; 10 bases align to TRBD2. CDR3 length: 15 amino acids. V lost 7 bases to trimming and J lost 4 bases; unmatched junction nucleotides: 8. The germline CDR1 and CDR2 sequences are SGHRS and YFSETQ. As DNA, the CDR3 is TGCGCCAGCGGCCGGACTAGCGGCGTATACAATGAGCAGTTCTTC. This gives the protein CASGRTSGVYNEQFF.

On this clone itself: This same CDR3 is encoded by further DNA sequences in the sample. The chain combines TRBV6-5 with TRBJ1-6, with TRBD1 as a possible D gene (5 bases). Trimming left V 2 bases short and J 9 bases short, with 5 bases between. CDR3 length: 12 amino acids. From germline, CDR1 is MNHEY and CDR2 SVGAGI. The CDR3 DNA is TGTGCCAGCAGTTACGGGGGTTCACCCCTCCACTTT. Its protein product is CASSYGGSPLHF.

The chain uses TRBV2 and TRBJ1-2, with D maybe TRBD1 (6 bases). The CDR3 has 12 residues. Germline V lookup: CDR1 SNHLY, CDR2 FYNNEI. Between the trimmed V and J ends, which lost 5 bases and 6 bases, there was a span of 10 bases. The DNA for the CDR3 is TGTGCCAGCAGTCAGGGGTCGGATGGCTACACCTTC. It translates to CASSQGSDGYTF.

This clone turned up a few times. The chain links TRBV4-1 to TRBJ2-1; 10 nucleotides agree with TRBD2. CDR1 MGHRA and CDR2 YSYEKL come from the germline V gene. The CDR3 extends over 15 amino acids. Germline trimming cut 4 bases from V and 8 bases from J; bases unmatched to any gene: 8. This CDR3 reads CASSLGAGGSDEQFF. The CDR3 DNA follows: TGCGCCAGCAGCCTTGGAGCGGGAGGGTCGGATGAGCAGTTCTTC.

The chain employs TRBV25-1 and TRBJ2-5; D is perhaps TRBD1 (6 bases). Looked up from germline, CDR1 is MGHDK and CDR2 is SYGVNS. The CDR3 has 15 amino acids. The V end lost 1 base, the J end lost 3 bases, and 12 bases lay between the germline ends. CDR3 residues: CASSELGGGEETQYF. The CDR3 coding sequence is TGTGCCAGCAGTGAATTAGGGGGTGGCGAAGAGACCCAGTACTTC.

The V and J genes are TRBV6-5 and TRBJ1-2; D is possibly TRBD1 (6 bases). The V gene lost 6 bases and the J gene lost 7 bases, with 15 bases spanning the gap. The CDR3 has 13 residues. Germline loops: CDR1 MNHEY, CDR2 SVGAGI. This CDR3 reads CASRPQGLGGYTF. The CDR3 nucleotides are TGTGCCAGCAGGCCACAGGGATTAGGTGGCTACACCTTC.

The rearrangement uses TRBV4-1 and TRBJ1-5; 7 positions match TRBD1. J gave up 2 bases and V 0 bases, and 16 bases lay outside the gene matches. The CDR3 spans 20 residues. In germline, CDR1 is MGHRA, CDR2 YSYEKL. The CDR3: CASSQDVVTGTKWGNQPQHF. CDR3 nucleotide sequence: TGCGCCAGCAGCCAAGACGTCGTGACAGGGACTAAGTGGGGCAATCAGCCCCAGCATTTT.

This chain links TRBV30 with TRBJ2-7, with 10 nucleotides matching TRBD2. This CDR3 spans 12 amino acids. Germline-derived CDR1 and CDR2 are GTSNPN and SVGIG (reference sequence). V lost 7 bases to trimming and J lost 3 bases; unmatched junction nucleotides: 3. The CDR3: CAYSSGSYEQYF. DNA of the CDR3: TGTGCCTATTCTAGCGGGAGCTACGAGCAGTACTTC.

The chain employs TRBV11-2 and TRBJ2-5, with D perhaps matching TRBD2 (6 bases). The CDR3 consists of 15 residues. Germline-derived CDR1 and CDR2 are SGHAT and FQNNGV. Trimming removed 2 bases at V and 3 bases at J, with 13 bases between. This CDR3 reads CASSLNGRREETQYF. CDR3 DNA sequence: TGTGCCAGCAGCTTAAATGGGAGGCGGGAAGAGACCCAGTACTTC.

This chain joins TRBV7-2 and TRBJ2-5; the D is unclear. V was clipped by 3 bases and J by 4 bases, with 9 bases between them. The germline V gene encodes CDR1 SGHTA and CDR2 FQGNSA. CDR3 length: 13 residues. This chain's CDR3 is CASSFRVLETQYF. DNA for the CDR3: TGTGCCAGCAGCTTTAGAGTATTAGAGACCCAGTACTTC.

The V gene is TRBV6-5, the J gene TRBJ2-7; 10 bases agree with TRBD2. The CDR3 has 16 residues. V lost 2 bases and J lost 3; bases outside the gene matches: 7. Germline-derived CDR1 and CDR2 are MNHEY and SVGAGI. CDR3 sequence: CASSYGAGGPVYEQYF. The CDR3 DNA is TGTGCCAGCAGTTACGGAGCGGGAGGGCCCGTCTACGAGCAGTACTTC.

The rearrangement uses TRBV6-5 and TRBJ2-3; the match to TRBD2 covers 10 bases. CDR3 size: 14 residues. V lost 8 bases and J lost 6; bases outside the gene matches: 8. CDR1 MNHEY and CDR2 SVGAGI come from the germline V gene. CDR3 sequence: CASWASGSKDTQYF. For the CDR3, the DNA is TGTGCCAGCTGGGCTAGCGGGAGTAAGGATACGCAGTATTTT.

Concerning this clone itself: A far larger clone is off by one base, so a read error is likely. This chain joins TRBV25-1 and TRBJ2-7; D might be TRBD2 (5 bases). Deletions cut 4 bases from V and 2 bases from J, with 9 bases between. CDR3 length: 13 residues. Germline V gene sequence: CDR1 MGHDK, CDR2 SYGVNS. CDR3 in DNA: TGTGCCAGCAGTGCCGTGGGAGCCTACGAGCAGTACTTC. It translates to CASSAVGAYEQYF.

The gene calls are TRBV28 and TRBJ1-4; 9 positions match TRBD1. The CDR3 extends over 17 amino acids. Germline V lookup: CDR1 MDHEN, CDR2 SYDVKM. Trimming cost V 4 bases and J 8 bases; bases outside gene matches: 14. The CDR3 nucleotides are TGTGCCAGCAGTTCACGATTGCACAGGGGGCAACGGGAAAAACTGTTTTTT. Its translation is CASSSRLHRGQREKLFF.

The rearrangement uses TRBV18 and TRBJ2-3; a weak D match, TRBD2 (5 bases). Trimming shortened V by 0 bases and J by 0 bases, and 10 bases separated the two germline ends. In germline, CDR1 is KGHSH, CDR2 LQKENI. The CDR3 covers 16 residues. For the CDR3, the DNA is TGTGCCAGCTCACCACCGGACTTTCTGAGCACAGATACGCAGTATTTT. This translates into CASSPPDFLSTDTQYF.

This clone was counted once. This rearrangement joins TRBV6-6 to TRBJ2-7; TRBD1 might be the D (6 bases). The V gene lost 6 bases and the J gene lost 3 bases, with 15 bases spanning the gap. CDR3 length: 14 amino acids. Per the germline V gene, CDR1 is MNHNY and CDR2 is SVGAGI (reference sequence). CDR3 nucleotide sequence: TGTGCCAGCAGCACCGGGACAATAAGCTACGAGCAGTACTTC. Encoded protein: CASSTGTISYEQYF.

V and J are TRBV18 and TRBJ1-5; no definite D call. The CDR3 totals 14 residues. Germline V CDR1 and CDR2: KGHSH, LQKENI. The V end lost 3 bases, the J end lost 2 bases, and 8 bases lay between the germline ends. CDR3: CASSPGYGNQPQHF. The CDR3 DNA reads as TGTGCCAGCTCACCTGGCTACGGCAATCAGCCCCAGCATTTT.

In DNA, the CDR3 is TGTGCCATCAGTGAGAGCGGGAGCTCAGATACGCAGTATTTT. As protein: CAISESGSSDTQYF. The rearrangement uses TRBV10-3 and TRBJ2-3, with 8 bases that match TRBD2. The CDR3 length is 14 residues. CDR1 is ENHRY and CDR2 is SYGVKD in the germline V gene. The ends lost 2 bases at V and 4 bases at J; junction bases unmatched: 2.

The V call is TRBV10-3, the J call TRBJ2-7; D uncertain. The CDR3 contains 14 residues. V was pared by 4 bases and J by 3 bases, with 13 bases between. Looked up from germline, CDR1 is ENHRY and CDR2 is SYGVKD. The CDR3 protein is CAISGALLGYEQYF. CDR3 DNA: TGTGCCATCAGTGGGGCGCTTCTCGGCTACGAGCAGTACTTC.

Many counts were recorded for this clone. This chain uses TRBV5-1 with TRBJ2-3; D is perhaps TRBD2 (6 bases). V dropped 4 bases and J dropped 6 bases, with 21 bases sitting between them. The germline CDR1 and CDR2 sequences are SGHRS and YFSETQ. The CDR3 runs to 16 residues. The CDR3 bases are TGCGCCAGCAGCCCTCAACTAGATTCGGGGGTCGATACGCAGTATTTT. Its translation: CASSPQLDSGVDTQYF.

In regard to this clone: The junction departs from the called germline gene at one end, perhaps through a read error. The CDR3 region is CASSSYLSTDLLYF. The CDR3 bases are TGTGCCAGCAGCTCATACCTATCGACAGACCTCTTGTACTTC. The J gene is TRBJ1-2, the V gene TRBV7-2; D may be TRBD1 (5 bases). Germline V gene sequence: CDR1 SGHTA, CDR2 FQGNSA. The length of the CDR3 is 14 residues.

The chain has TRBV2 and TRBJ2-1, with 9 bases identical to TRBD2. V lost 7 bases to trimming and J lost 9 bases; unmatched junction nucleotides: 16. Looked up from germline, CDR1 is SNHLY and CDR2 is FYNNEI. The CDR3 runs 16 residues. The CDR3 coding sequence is TGTGCCAGCACCGACAGGACTAGCGTAGAGGGTGGTGAGCAGTTCTTC. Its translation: CASTDRTSVEGGEQFF. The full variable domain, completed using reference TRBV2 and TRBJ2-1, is EPEVTQTPSHQVTQMGQEVILRCVPISNHLYFYWYRQILGQKVEFLVSFYNNEISEKSEIFDDQFSVERPDGSNFTLKIRSTKLEDSAMYFCASTDRTSVEGGEQFFGPGTRLTVL.

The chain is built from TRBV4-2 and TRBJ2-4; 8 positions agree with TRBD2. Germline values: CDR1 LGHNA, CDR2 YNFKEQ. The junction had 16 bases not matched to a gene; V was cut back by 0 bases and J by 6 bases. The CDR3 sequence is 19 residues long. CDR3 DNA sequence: TGTGCCAGCAGCCAAGACGGGCTAGCGGGTACTCGGGCGGGAAACATTCAGTACTTC. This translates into CASSQDGLAGTRAGNIQYF.

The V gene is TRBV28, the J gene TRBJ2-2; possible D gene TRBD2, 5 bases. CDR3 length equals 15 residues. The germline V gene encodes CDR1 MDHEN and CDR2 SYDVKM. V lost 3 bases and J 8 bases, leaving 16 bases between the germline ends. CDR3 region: CASSFIGPPGGELFF. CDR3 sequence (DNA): TGTGCCAGCAGTTTTATTGGACCCCCGGGAGGGGAGCTGTTTTTT.